What follows describes a single T cell receptor beta chain. Its specificity is not known. Generated by immunoSEQ multiplex PCR, the TCRdb table keeps only in-frame clones and is missing some. The data contain fewer than 400,000 clones, 74% of them singletons. The data stem from a study of shared clonotypes between healthy human individuals. Study overall: Sampling drew on donors who were two women and three men aged 18 to 49.

CDR3 length equals 15 residues. Deletions cut 0 bases from V and 4 bases from J, with 13 bases between. Germline values: CDR1 SEHNR, CDR2 FQNEAQ (reference sequence). Both subsets, CD45RA+ naive and CD45RA-negative memory, were split from the CD4+ cells. General observations from the study: Clonotypes that were shared across four donors made up approximately 5% of naive CD4 clonotypes.

Sequenced sample: memory CD4+ T cells sorted from blood. As for subset: CD45RA-negative fraction. This receptor was obtained from a man aged 25 to 40 in good health. J is TRBJ2-7 and V is TRBV7-9; weak D call: TRBD2 (6 bases). CDR3 in DNA: TGTGCCAGCAGCTTAGCCAAAGGACTAAATTACGAGCAGTACTTC. Translated, it gives CASSLAKGLNYEQYF. The whole variable domain, remainder taken from reference TRBV7-9 and TRBJ2-7, is DTGVSQNPRHKITKRGQNVTFRCDPISEHNRLYWYRQTLGQGPEFLTYFQNEAQLEKSRLLSDRFSAERPKGSFSTLEIQRTEQGDSAMYLCASSLAKGLNYEQYFGPGTRLTVT.